The TCR beta chain described here comes from a study of CD8 T cells in Susac syndrome. With random hexamers, 0.5 to 1 ug RNA was reverse transcribed. From the immunoSEQ multiplex PCR reads, TCRdb called clonotypes with MiXCR, one entry per CDR3 protein. The table includes around 140,000 distinct CDR3 sequences, around 85% detected once. This CDR3 region has 14 residues. Looked up from germline, CDR1 is SNHLY and CDR2 is FYNNEI. V gave up 9 bases and J gave up 0 bases, with 14 bases separating them. TCR beta sequencing covered blood CD8+ and CD4+ T cells. The patients serving as multiple sclerosis controls were treatment-naive. They had stable or active relapsing-remitting disease and fulfilled revised McDonald criteria.

The receptor comes from a human donor with multiple sclerosis. Sequenced material: CD8+ T cells from PBMCs. The chain recombines TRBV2 with TRBJ1-1, with D uncertain. The CDR3 region has the DNA TGTGCCAGTGAGGACCCACGAATGAACACTGAAGCTTTCTTT. This sequence encodes CASEDPRMNTEAFF.